The following is a TCR beta chain sequence with its context. V lost 6 bases to trimming and J lost 5 bases; unmatched junction nucleotides: 10. There are 16 residues in the CDR3. The data derive from a study of T-cell reconstitution after alpha-beta-depleted transplantation in children. Unique molecular identifiers tagged the TCRbeta library. TCRdb reanalysed the PCR reads using MiXCR and keeps one entry per CDR3 protein. Of roughly 300,000 distinct CDR3 sequences detected, almost 10% appear once; the ten largest clones hold about 9.5%. This rearrangement joins TRBV12-3 or TRBV12-4 to TRBJ2-3, with TRBD2 identical over 11 bases. The sequence derives from a human donor who donated a stem cell graft to a child with SCID. Sequenced here: PBMCs from the stem cell graft donor, sampled from the stem cell graft. The CDR3 protein is CASSLSSGGPEDTQYF. CDR3 coding DNA: TGTGCCAGCAGCCTGTCTAGCGGGGGGCCAGAAGATACGCAGTATTTT.